What follows are 4 T cell receptor beta chains derived from one specimen sequenced in a study of blood T cell repertoires in COVID-19. Assay: immunoSEQ multiplex PCR; the TCRdb copy retains only in-frame clones and omits some. Among hundreds of thousands of clones, around 90% were seen once, and the ten largest hold approximately 1.5%. Sequenced input: PBMCs or T cells enriched from blood (not recorded which). These receptors were obtained from a woman under 30 with acute COVID-19.

V gene TRBV9 combines with J gene TRBJ2-3; 7 bases are a match to TRBD2. V lost 2 bases to trimming and J lost 2 bases; unmatched junction nucleotides: 5. The CDR3 is 15 residues long. The germline V gene has CDR1 SGDLS and CDR2 YYNGEE. The CDR3 DNA reads as TGTGCCAGCAGCGTTGACGAGCGGGACACAGATACGCAGTATTTT. Amino acid sequence: CASSVDERDTDTQYF.

The V and J genes are TRBV25-1 and TRBJ2-7; D perhaps matches TRBD1 (6 bases). The CDR3 is 15 residues long. Trimming cost V 7 bases and J 3 bases, with 19 bases left between them. Germline V gene lookup returns CDR1 MGHDK and CDR2 SYGVNS. The DNA for the CDR3 is TGTGCCAGCATGGGGCGGCGAGGGGGTCTCTACGAGCAGTACTTC. Translated, it gives CASMGRRGGLYEQYF.

This chain connects TRBV11-2 to TRBJ1-6; TRBD1 aligns across 7 bases. J was trimmed by 10 bases and V by 4 bases; bases with no gene match: 7. CDR3 length: 14 residues. Germline CDR1 and CDR2: SGHAT and FQNNGV. CDR3 DNA sequence: TGTGCCAGCAGCTCGTACACAGGGGAGTCACCCCTCCACTTT. Amino acids: CASSSYTGESPLHF.

This clone was found a few times. This chain joins TRBV6-5 and TRBJ2-7; 9 positions match TRBD2. V lost 2 bases to trimming and J lost 1 base; unmatched junction nucleotides: 3. CDR3 size: 15 residues. CDR1 and CDR2 (germline): MNHEY, SVGAGI. CDR3 in DNA: TGTGCCAGCAGTTACGAGCGGGAGGCTTCCTACGAGCAGTACTTC. Translation gives CASSYEREASYEQYF.